This T cell receptor beta chain was sequenced in a study of T cell changes during pregnancy in multiple sclerosis. Sequencing was performed with immunoSEQ multiplex PCR; in TCRdb, only in-frame clones are kept and a portion is missing. Of around 57,000 clones in the sample, about 87% were seen once. This CDR3 spans 16 amino acids. CDR1 is SEHNR, CDR2 FQNEAQ, per germline (reference sequence). The trim removed 2 bases at V and 3 bases at J, leaving 5 bases unmatched. Sequences were derived from peripheral blood, sampled in the first trimester of pregnancy. The sequence came from a female donor in good health, enrolled as a control in a pregnancy study. The rearrangement uses TRBV7-9 and TRBJ1-5; TRBD1 matches at 9 bases. The CDR3 spells CASSLQDRGNNQPQHF. In DNA, the CDR3 is TGTGCCAGCAGCTTACAGGACAGGGGAAACAATCAGCCCCAGCATTTT.